This T cell receptor beta chain was documented in a study of CD8+CD57+ T cells in acquired aplastic anemia. Study-wide results and limits: No significant difference in CD8+ Simpson's diversity was found between patients and controls.

Patients sequenced had flow cytometry evidence of CD8+CD57+ cell expansion. Genomic DNA, serving as template, underwent TCR beta VDJ and CDR3 profiling. TCRdb re-called the reads through MiXCR, storing one row per CDR3 protein. Of about 120,000 distinct CDR3 sequences in the sample, about 50% were seen once. As for this clonotype: Its antigen is not identified.

CDR1 is KGHDR, CDR2 SFDVKD, per germline. Trimming shortened V by 3 bases and J by 2 bases, and 21 bases separated the two germline ends. This CDR3 has 18 amino acids. The rearrangement joins TRBV24-1 to TRBJ2-5, with D uncertain. The sequence came from a human donor with aplastic anemia. The sequenced sample consisted of sorted CD4+, CD8+, or CD8+CD57+ T cells (not recorded which) from PBMCs. CDR3 nucleotides: TGTGCCACCAGTGATGTTAAGGGCAATGGACGGTCACAAGAGACCCAGTACTTC. This gives the protein CATSDVKGNGRSQETQYF.